This T cell receptor beta chain came from a study of cytomegalovirus exposure and HLA in healthy donors. The PCR used 60 Vbeta and 13 Jbeta primers. Sequenced by immunoSEQ multiplex PCR; TCRdb stores in-frame clones only, minus some. The sample contains roughly 120,000 clones, roughly 76% of which appear only once. The V end was cut by 4 bases, the J end by 2 bases, with 8 bases between. Germline-derived CDR1 and CDR2 are SNHLY and FYNNEI. The CDR3 is 14 residues long. This chain connects TRBV2 to TRBJ2-2; D not resolved. Source material: PBMCs. The clonotype comes from a woman in her fifties or sixties in good health and CMV-seropositive. CDR3 DNA sequence: TGTGCCAGCAGTGGTAACAGTAACACCGGGGAGCTGTTTTTT. Encoded protein: CASSGNSNTGELFF.